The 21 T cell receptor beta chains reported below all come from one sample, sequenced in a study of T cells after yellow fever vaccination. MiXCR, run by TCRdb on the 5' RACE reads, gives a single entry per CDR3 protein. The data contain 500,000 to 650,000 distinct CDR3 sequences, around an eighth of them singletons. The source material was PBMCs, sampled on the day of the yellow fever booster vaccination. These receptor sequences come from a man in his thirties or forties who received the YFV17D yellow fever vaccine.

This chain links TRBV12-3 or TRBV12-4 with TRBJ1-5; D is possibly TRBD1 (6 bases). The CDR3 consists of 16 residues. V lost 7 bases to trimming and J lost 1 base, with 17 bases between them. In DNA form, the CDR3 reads TGTGCCAGCAACCCACGCGGGGGCGCGAGCAATCAGCCCCAGCATTTT. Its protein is CASNPRGGASNQPQHF.

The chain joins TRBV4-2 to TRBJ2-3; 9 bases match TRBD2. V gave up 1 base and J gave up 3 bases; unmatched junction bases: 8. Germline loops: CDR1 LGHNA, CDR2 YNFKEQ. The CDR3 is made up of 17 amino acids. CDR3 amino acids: CASSQGGLAGLTDTQYF. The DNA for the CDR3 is TGTGCCAGCAGCCAAGGGGGGCTAGCGGGACTGACAGATACGCAGTATTTT.

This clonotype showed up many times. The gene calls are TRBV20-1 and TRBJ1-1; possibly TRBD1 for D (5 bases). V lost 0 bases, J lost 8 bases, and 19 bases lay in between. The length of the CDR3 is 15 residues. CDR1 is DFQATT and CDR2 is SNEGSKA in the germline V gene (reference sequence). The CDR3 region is CSARDSGAGQLEAFF. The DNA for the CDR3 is TGCAGTGCTAGAGATTCCGGGGCAGGGCAGCTCGAAGCTTTCTTT.

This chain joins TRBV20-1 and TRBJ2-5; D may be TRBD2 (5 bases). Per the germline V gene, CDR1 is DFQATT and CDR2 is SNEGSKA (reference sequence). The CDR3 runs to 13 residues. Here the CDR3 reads CSPSLALEETQYF. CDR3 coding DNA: TGCAGCCCATCCTTAGCGCTTGAGGAGACCCAGTACTTC.

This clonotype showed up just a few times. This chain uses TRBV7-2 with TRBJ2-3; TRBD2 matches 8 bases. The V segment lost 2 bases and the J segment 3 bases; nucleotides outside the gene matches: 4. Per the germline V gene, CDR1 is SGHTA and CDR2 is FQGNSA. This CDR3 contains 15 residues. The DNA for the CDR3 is TGTGCCAGCAGCTTATCCGGACTAGCAACAGATACGCAGTATTTT. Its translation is CASSLSGLATDTQYF.

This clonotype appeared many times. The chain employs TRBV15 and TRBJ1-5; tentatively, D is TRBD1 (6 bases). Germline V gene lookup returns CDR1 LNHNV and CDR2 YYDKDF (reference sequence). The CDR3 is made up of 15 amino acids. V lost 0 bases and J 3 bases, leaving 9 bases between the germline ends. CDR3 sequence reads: CATSRDPGDNQPQHF. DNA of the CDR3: TGTGCCACCAGCAGAGATCCAGGGGACAATCAGCCCCAGCATTTT.

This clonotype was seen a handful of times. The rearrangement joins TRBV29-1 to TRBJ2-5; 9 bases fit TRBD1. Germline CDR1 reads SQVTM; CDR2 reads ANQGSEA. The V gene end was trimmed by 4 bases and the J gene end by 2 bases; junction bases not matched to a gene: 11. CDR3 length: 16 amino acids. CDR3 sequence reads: CSVVFMGQGNQETQYF. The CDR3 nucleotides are TGCAGCGTTGTTTTTATGGGACAGGGCAATCAAGAGACCCAGTACTTC. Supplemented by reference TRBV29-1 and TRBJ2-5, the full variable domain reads SAVISQKPSRDICQRGTSLTIQCQVDSQVTMMFWYRQQPGQSLTLIATANQGSEATYESGFVIDKFPISRPNLTFSTLTVSNMSPEDSSIYLCSVVFMGQGNQETQYFGPGTRLLVL.

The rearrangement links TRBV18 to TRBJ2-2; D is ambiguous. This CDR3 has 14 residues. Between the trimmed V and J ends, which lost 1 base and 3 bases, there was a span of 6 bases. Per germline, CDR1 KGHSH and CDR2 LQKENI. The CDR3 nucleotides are TGTGCCAGCTCACCACGGCAAGACACCGGGGAGCTGTTTTTT. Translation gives CASSPRQDTGELFF. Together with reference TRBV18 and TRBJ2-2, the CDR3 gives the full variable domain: NAGVMQNPRHLVRRRGQEARLRCSPMKGHSHVYWYRQLPEEGLKFMVYLQKENIIDESGMPKERFSAEFPKEGPSILRIQQVVRGDSAAYFCASSPRQDTGELFFGEGSRLTVL.

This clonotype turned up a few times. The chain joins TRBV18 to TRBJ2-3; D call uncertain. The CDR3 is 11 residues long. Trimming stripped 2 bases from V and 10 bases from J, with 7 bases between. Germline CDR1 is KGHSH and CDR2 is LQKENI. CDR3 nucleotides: TGTGCCAGCTCACCAGACATGGCGCAGTATTTT. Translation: CASSPDMAQYF.

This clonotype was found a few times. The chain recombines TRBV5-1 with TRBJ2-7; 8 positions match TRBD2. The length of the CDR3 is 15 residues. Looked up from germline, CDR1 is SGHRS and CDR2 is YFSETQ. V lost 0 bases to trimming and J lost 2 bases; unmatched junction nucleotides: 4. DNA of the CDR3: TGCGCCAGCAGCTTGGCAGCGGGAGCCACCTACGAGCAGTACTTC. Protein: CASSLAAGATYEQYF.

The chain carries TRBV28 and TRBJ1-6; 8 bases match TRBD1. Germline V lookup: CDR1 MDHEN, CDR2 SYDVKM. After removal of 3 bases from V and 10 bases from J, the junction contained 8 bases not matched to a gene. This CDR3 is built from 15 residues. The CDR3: CASSFQDRVESPLHF. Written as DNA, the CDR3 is TGTGCCAGCAGTTTCCAGGACAGGGTTGAATCACCCCTCCACTTT. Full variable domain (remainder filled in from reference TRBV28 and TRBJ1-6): DVKVTQSSRYLVKRTGEKVFLECVQDMDHENMFWYRQDPGLGLRLIYFSYDVKMKEKGDIPEGYSVSREKKERFSLILESASTNQTSMYLCASSFQDRVESPLHFGNGTRLTVT.

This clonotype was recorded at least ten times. CDR3 residues: CASSRSDEQFF. DNA of the CDR3: TGTGCCAGCAGCCGGTCGGATGAGCAGTTCTTC. J is TRBJ2-1 and V is TRBV12-3 or TRBV12-4; no clear D. CDR3 length: 11 amino acids. V gave up 6 bases and J gave up 8 bases, with 8 bases separating them.

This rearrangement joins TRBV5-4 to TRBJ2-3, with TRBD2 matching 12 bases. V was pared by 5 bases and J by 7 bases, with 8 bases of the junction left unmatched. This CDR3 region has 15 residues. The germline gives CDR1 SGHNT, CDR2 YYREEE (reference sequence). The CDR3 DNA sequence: TGTGCCAGCAGTCCGACTAGCGGGAGCGTGAATACGCAGTATTTT. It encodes CASSPTSGSVNTQYF.

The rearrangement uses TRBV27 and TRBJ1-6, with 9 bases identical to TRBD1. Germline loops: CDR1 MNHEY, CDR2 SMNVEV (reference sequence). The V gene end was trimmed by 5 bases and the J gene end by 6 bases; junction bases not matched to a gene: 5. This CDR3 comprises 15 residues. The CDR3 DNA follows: TGTGCCAGCAGTCGTTCGGGACAGGGTAATTCACCCCTCCACTTT. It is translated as CASSRSGQGNSPLHF.

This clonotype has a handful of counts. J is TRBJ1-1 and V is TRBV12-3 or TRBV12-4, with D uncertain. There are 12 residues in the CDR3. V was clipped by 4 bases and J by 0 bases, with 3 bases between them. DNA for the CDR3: TGTGCCAGCAGTTACATGAACACTGAAGCTTTCTTT. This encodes CASSYMNTEAFF.

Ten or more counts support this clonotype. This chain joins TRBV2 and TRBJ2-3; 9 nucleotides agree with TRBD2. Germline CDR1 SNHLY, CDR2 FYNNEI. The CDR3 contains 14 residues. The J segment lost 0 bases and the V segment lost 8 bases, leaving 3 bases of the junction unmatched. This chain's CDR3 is CASGLAGSTDTQYF. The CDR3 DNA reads TGTGCCAGCGGGCTAGCGGGAAGCACAGATACGCAGTATTTT.

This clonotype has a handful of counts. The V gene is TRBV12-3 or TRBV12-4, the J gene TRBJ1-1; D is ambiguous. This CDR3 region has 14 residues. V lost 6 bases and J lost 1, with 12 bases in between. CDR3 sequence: CASRAGGWNTEAFF. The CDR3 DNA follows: TGTGCCAGCAGGGCGGGAGGATGGAACACTGAAGCTTTCTTT.

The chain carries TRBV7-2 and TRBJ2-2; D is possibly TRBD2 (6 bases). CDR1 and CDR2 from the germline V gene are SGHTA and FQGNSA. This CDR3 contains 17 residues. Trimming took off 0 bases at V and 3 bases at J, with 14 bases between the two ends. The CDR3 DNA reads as TGTGCCAGCAGCTTAGCGCGAGGAGGGCTCTACACCGGGGAGCTGTTTTTT. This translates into CASSLARGGLYTGELFF. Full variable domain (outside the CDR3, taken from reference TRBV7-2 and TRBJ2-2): GAGVSQSPSNKVTEKGKDVELRCDPISGHTALYWYRQSLGQGLEFLIYFQGNSAPDKSGLPSDRFSAERTGGSVSTLTIQRTQQEDSAVYLCASSLARGGLYTGELFFGEGSRLTVL.

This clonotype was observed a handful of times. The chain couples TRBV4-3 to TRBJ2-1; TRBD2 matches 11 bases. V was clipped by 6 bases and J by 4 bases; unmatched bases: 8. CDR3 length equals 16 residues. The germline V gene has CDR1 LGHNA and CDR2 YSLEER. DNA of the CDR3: TGCGCCAGCAGTCTAGGGACTAGCGGAAAGTACAATGAGCAGTTCTTC. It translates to CASSLGTSGKYNEQFF.

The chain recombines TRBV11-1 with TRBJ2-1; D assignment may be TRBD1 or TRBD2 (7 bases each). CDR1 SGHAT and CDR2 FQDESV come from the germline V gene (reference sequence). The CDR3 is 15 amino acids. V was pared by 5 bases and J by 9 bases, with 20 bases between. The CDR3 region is CASSVGTRGDSEQFF. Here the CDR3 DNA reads TGTGCCAGCAGCGTGGGAACTCGGGGGGACAGTGAGCAGTTCTTC.

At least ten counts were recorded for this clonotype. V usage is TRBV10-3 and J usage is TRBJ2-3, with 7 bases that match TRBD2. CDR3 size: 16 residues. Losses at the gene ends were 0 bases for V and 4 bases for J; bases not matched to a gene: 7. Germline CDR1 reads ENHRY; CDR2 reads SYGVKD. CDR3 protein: CAISESSGLRADTQYF. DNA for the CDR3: TGTGCCATCAGTGAGTCTAGCGGGCTTAGGGCAGATACGCAGTATTTT.